This TCR beta chain was documented in a study of cytomegalovirus exposure and HLA in healthy donors. General study results and limits: One variant, a missense change in DCLRE1C, was linked in a later analysis to TCR beta V- and J-gene trimming. TCR beta sequences reportedly predicted most subjects' HLA-A and HLA-B alleles accurately. Differences between HLA loci emerged in a later analysis of TCR association rates, with DRB1 most and HLA-C fewest.

Primers for the PCR totalled 60 Vbeta and 13 Jbeta. TCRdb's copy holds only in-frame clones and misses some; the assay was immunoSEQ multiplex PCR. The table shows 99,000 or so clones, with roughly 80% occurring only once. To note about this clone: Its specificity is not known.

The V gene's germline CDR1 is SGHDT and CDR2 YYEEEE. Trimming cost V 4 bases and J 4 bases; bases outside gene matches: 6. The CDR3 extends over 14 amino acids. The rearrangement uses TRBV5-6 and TRBJ2-7; 9 bases are a match to TRBD1. Input material: PBMCs. This TCR came from a man in his thirties or forties in good health and CMV-seropositive. CDR3 protein: CASSPQGAPYEQYF. The DNA of the CDR3 is TGTGCCAGCAGCCCACAGGGGGCGCCTTACGAGCAGTACTTC.